Following are 15 T cell receptor beta chains from one sample sequenced in a study of blood T cell repertoires in COVID-19. Generated by immunoSEQ multiplex PCR, the TCRdb table keeps only in-frame clones and is missing some. The sample yields 45,000 to 55,000 clones, roughly 82% seen once. The material sequenced was peripheral blood. Source of these receptors: a woman aged 80 or over with acute or convalescent COVID-19.

The V gene is TRBV2, the J gene TRBJ1-5; the D is unclear. This CDR3 is built from 15 residues. Germline assignment: CDR1 SNHLY and CDR2 FYNNEI. The ends were cut back, 6 bases at V and 1 base at J, with 13 bases in the middle. The CDR3 sequence: CASRSSGVSNQPQHF. The CDR3, as DNA: TGTGCCAGCAGATCTTCGGGTGTCAGCAATCAGCCCCAGCATTTT. Using reference TRBV2 and TRBJ1-5 for the parts outside the CDR3, the full variable domain is EPEVTQTPSHQVTQMGQEVILRCVPISNHLYFYWYRQILGQKVEFLVSFYNNEISEKSEIFDDQFSVERPDGSNFTLKIRSTKLEDSAMYFCASRSSGVSNQPQHFGDGTRLSIL.

Written as DNA, the CDR3 is TGTGCCAGCAGTGAACTGGGCGGGGGGTACCAAGAGACCCAGTACTTC. It is translated as CASSELGGGYQETQYF. The chain uses TRBV2 and TRBJ2-5; 8 bases are shared with TRBD2. Looked up from germline, CDR1 is SNHLY and CDR2 is FYNNEI. Germline trimming cut 2 bases from V and 0 bases from J; bases unmatched to any gene: 5. This CDR3 region has 16 residues. The variable domain in full, completed from reference TRBV2 and TRBJ2-5, reads EPEVTQTPSHQVTQMGQEVILRCVPISNHLYFYWYRQILGQKVEFLVSFYNNEISEKSEIFDDQFSVERPDGSNFTLKIRSTKLEDSAMYFCASSELGGGYQETQYFGPGTRLLVL.

The chain joins TRBV19 to TRBJ1-4; 7 bases line up with TRBD1. Trimming removed 4 bases from V and 3 bases from J; junction bases left unmatched: 11. This CDR3 is built from 17 residues. Germline CDR1 reads LNHDA; CDR2 reads SQIVND (reference sequence). CDR3 sequence reads: CASSRTGPLRANEKLFF. The CDR3 DNA follows: TGTGCCAGTAGTAGGACAGGTCCCCTTCGGGCTAATGAAAAACTGTTTTTT. The full variable domain, in which reference TRBV19 and TRBJ1-4 provide the parts outside the CDR3, is DGGITQSPKYLFRKEGQNVTLSCEQNLNHDAMYWYRQDPGQGLRLIYYSQIVNDFQKGDIAEGYSVSREKKESFPLTVTSAQKNPTAFYLCASSRTGPLRANEKLFFGSGTQLSVL.

This clone was picked up one time. The chain has TRBV12-5 and TRBJ2-7; 7 bases agree with TRBD2. Unmatched junction bases numbered 8, after V lost 0 bases and J lost 3 bases. Germline V lookup: CDR1 LGHNT, CDR2 FRNRAP. The CDR3 sequence is 16 residues long. The CDR3 bases are TGTGCTAGTGGTTTGGTACAGGCGGGAGTTGTCTACGAGCAGTACGTC. It translates to CASGLVQAGVVYEQYV.

There are a few counts of this clone. Within the sample, other DNA sequences also encode this same CDR3. The chain employs TRBV19 and TRBJ1-2; D is unresolved. There are 14 residues in the CDR3. Germline V CDR1 and CDR2: LNHDA, SQIVND (reference sequence). The V and J ends lost 3 bases and 0 bases respectively, with 8 bases between them. The CDR3 nucleotides read TGTGCCAGTAGTATCGCAAACTCTAACTATGGCTACACCTTC. This gives the protein CASSIANSNYGYTF.

The chain couples TRBV6-2 or TRBV6-3 to TRBJ2-7; D gene ambiguous. This CDR3 is 14 amino acids long. The germline V gene has CDR1 MNHEY and CDR2 SVGEGT. Deletions cut 0 bases from V and 5 bases from J, with 11 bases between. CDR3 nucleotide sequence: TGTGCCAGCAGTTACTCCCCGAGCTCGAACGAGCAGTACGTC. It encodes CASSYSPSSNEQYV.

The V gene is TRBV9, the J gene TRBJ1-1; 7 bases fit TRBD1. The CDR3 consists of 14 residues. The V gene's germline CDR1 is SGDLS and CDR2 YYNGEE. The V and J ends lost 4 bases and 7 bases, in that order; junction bases with no gene match: 10. CDR3 residues: CASSPHGDSHEAFF. The CDR3 nucleotides are TGTGCCAGCAGCCCCCACGGGGACAGTCATGAAGCTTTCTTT. The variable domain in full, with the rest retrieved from reference TRBV9 and TRBJ1-1, is DSGVTQTPKHLITATGQRVTLRCSPRSGDLSVYWYQQSLDQGLQFLIQYYNGEERAKGNILERFSAQQFPDLHSELNLSSLELGDSALYFCASSPHGDSHEAFFGQGTRLTVV.

The genes are TRBV11-3 and TRBJ2-1, with 8 bases aligning to TRBD2. The germline V gene encodes CDR1 SGHNT and CDR2 YENEEA. J lost 7 bases, V lost 1 base, and 6 bases had no gene match. This CDR3 comprises 15 residues. CDR3 loop: CASSLGGTRGNEQFF. Here the CDR3 DNA reads TGTGCCAGCAGCTTAGGTGGGACTAGGGGGAATGAGCAGTTCTTC.

The rearrangement links TRBV7-2 to TRBJ2-7, with 9 positions matching TRBD2. Germline CDR1 SGHTA, CDR2 FQGNSA. This CDR3 has 18 amino acids. J lost 6 bases, V lost 1 base, and 16 bases had no gene match. The CDR3 reads CASSLEVSGRRGGFEQYF. The CDR3 nucleotides read TGTGCCAGCAGCTTAGAGGTTTCGGGCCGGCGGGGGGGCTTCGAGCAGTACTTC.

The V and J genes are TRBV7-3 and TRBJ2-1; 8 nucleotides line up with TRBD2. This CDR3 contains 14 residues. Germline trimming cut 3 bases from V and 7 bases from J; bases unmatched to any gene: 5. The germline V gene has CDR1 SGHTA and CDR2 FQGTGA. In DNA, the CDR3 is TGTGCCAGCAGCTTTACCGGGACTAGAAATGAGCAGTTCTTC. This translates into CASSFTGTRNEQFF.

The rearrangement joins TRBV19 to TRBJ2-3, with D perhaps matching TRBD1 (5 bases). CDR3 length: 14 residues. Deletions cut 9 bases from V and 4 bases from J, with 17 bases between. CDR1 is LNHDA and CDR2 is SQIVND in the germline V gene (reference sequence). CDR3 sequence reads: CASGPTTGADTQYF. As DNA, the CDR3 is TGTGCCAGCGGTCCTACCACAGGCGCAGATACGCAGTATTTT.

The CDR3 DNA reads as TGTGCCAGCAGCGAGGGGGCTCGGGAAAAACTGTTTTTT. The encoded protein is CASSEGAREKLFF. The chain couples TRBV5-6 to TRBJ1-4, with 7 bases that match TRBD1. Trimming removed 4 bases from V and 8 bases from J; junction bases left unmatched: 5. The CDR3 runs to 13 residues. CDR1 and CDR2 (germline): SGHDT, YYEEEE. The complete variable domain, with remaining parts taken from reference TRBV5-6 and TRBJ1-4, reads DAGVTQSPTHLIKTRGQQVTLRCSPKSGHDTVSWYQQALGQGPQFIFQYYEEEERQRGNFPDRFSGHQFPNYSSELNVNALLLGDSALYLCASSEGAREKLFFGSGTQLSVL.

The V and J genes are TRBV14 and TRBJ2-7; 9 bases align to TRBD1. The length of the CDR3 is 14 residues. Trimming took 3 bases from V and 4 from J; bases not matched to a gene: 4. CDR1 and CDR2 from the germline V gene are SGHDN and FVKESK. The CDR3 nucleotides read TGTGCCAGCAGCCAGTCGGGGACAGGGTACGAGCAGTACTTC. This translates into CASSQSGTGYEQYF.

This sequence joins TRBV2 and TRBJ1-5, with D tentatively TRBD1 (5 bases). This CDR3 spans 14 amino acids. Germline CDR1 and CDR2: SNHLY and FYNNEI. V dropped 2 bases and J dropped 2 bases, with 7 bases sitting between them. For the CDR3, the DNA is TGTGCCAGCAGTGAATGGGGGGGCAATCAGCCCCAGCATTTT. Protein: CASSEWGGNQPQHF.

The chain combines TRBV28 with TRBJ1-1, with unresolved D. Germline CDR1 and CDR2: MDHEN and SYDVKM. This CDR3 region has 13 residues. Trimming took off 3 bases at V and 8 bases at J, with 13 bases between the two ends. In DNA form, the CDR3 reads TGTGCCAGCAGTTTCTCGCACTCCTTGGAAGCTTTCTTT. Its translation is CASSFSHSLEAFF.